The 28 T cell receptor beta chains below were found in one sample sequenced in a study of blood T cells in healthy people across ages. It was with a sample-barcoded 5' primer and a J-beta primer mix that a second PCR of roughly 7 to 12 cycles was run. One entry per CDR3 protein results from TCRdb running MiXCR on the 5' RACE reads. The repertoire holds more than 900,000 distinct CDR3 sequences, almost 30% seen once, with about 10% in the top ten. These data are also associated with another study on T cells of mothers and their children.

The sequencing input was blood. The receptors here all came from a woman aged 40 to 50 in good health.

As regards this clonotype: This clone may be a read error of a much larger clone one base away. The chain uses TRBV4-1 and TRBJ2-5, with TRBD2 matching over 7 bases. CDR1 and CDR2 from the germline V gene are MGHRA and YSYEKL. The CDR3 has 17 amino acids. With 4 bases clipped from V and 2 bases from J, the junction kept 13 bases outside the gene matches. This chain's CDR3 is CASSPSGLVGGQETQYF. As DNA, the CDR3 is TGCGCCAGCAGCCCCTCAGGACTAGTGGGGGGTCAAGAGACCCAGTACTTC.

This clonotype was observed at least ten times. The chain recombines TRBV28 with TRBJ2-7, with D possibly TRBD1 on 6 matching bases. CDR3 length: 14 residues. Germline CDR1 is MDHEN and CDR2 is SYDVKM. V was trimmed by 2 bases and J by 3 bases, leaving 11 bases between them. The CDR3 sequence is CASSLSGQFYEQYF. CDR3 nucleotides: TGTGCCAGCAGTTTAAGCGGACAGTTCTACGAGCAGTACTTC.

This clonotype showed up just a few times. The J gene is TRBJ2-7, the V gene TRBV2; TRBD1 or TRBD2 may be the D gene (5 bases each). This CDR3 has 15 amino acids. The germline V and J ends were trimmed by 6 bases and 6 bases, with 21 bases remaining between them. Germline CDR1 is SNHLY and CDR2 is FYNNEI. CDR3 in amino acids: CASRAGTPATGEQYF. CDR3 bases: TGTGCCAGCAGGGCCGGGACGCCCGCCACCGGCGAGCAGTACTTC.

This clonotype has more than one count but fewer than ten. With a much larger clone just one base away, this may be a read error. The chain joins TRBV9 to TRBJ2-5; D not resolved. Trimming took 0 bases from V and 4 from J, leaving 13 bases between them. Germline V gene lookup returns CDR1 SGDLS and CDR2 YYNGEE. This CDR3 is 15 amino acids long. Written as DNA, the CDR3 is TGTGCCAGCAGCGTAGCTCCCCAGATCCGAGAGACCCAGTACTTC. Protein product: CASSVAPQIRETQYF.

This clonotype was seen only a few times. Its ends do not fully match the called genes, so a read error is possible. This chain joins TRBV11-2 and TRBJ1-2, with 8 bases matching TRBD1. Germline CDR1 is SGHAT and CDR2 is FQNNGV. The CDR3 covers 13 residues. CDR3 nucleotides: TGTGCCAGCGGCTTAGGACAGGGAGGGGGCTACACCTTC. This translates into CASGLGQGGGYTF.

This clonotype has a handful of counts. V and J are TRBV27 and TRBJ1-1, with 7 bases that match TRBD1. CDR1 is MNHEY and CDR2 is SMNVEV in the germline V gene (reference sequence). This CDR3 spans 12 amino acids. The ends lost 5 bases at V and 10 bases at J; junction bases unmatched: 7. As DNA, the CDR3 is TGTGCCAGCAGTGGAGGGACAGAGGGAGCTTTCTTT. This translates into CASSGGTEGAFF.

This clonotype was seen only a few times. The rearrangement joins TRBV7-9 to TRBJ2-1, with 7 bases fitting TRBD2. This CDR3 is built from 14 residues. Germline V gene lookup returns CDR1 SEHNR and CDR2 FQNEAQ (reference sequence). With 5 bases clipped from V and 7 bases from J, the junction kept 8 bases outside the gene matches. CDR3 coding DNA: TGTGCCAGCAGCCAACCTGGGGGGGGAAATGAGCAGTTCTTC. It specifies CASSQPGGGNEQFF.

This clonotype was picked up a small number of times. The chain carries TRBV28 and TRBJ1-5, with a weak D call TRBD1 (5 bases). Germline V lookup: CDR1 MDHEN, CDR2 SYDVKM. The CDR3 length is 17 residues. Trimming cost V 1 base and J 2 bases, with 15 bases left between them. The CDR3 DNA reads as TGTGCCAGCAGTTTATCCCCCGGCAGGGACCGCAATCAGCCCCAGCATTTT. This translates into CASSLSPGRDRNQPQHF.

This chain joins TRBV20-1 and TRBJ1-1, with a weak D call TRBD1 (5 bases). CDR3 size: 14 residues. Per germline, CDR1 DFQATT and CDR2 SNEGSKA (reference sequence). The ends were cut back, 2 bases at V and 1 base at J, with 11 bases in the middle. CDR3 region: CSARSGTGNTEAFF. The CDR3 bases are TGCAGTGCTAGATCAGGGACGGGGAACACTGAAGCTTTCTTT.

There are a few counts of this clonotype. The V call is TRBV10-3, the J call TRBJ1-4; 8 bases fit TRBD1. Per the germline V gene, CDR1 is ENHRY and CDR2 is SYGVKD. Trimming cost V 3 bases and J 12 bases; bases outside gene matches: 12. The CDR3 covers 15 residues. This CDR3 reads CAISDPDRGSFELFF. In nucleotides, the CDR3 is TGTGCCATCAGTGACCCCGACAGGGGCAGCTTTGAACTGTTTTTT.

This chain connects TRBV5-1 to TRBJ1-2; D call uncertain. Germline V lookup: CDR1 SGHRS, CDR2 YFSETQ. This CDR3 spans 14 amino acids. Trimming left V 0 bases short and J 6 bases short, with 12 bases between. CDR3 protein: CASSLAVGKDGYTF. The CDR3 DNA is TGCGCCAGCAGCTTGGCCGTAGGGAAGGATGGCTACACCTTC.

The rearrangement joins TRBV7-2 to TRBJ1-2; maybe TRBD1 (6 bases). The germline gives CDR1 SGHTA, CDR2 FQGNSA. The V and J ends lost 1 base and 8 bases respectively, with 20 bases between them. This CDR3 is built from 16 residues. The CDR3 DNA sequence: TGTGCCAGCAGCTTAGTATCTGGGGGCAAATTGCGGGGCTACACCTTC. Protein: CASSLVSGGKLRGYTF.

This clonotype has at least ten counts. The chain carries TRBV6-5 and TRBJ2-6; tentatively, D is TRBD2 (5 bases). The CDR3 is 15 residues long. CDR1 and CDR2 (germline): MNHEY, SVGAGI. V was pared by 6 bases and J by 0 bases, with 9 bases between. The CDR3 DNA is TGTGCCAGCAGCGGGGTAATCTCTGGGGCCAACGTCCTGACTTTC. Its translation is CASSGVISGANVLTF.

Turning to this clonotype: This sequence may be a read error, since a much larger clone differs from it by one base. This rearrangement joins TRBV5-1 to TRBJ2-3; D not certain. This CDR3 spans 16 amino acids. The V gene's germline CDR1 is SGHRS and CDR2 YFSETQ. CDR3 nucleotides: TGCGTCAGCAGCTTGAGGCCTCTAGGTCAGGCAGATACGCAGTATTTT. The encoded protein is CVSSLRPLGQADTQYF. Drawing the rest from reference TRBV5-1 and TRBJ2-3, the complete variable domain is KAGVTQTPRYLIKTRGQQVTLSCSPISGHRSVSWYQQTPGQGLQFLFEYFSETQRNKGNFPGRFSGRQFSNSRSEMNVSTLELGDSALYLCVSSLRPLGQADTQYFGPGTRLTVL.

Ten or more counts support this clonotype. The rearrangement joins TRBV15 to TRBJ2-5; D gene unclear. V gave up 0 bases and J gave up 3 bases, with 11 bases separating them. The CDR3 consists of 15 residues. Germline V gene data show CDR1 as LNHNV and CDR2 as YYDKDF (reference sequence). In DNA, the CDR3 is TGTGCCACCAGCAGAGATGGGTTGGCAGAAGAGACCCAGTACTTC. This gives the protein CATSRDGLAEETQYF.

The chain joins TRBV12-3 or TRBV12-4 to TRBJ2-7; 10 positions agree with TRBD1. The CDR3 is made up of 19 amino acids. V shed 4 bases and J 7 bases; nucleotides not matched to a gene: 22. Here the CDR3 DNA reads TGTGCCAGCAGTTCCACCCTAGGGACCGAGACAGGGGGCTTCGGGGAGCAGTACTTC. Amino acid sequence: CASSSTLGTETGGFGEQYF.

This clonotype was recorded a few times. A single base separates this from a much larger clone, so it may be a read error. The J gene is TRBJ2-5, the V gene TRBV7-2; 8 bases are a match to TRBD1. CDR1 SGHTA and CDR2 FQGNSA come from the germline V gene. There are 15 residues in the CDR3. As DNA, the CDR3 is TGTGCCGGCAGCTTAGGAGCAGGGGGCTTCGAGACCCAGTACTTC. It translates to CAGSLGAGGFETQYF.

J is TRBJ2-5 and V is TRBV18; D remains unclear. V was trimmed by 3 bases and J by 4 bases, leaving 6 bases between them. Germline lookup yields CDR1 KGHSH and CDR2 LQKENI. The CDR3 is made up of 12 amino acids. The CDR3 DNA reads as TGTGCCAGCTCACCTCGGGCAGAGACCCAGTACTTC. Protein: CASSPRAETQYF.

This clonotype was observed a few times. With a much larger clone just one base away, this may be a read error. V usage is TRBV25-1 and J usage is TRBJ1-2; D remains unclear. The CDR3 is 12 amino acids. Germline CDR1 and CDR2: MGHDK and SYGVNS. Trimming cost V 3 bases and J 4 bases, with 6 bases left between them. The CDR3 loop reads CASSDSGYGYTF. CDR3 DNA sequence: TGTGCCAGCAGTGACAGCGGCTATGGCTACACCTTC.

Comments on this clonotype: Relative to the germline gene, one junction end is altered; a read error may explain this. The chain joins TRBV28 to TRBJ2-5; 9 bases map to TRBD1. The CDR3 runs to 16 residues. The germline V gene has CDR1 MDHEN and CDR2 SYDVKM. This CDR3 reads CASSNLDRGAQETQDF. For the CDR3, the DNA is TGTGCCAGCAGTAACCTGGACAGGGGCGCACAAGAGACCCAGGACTTC.

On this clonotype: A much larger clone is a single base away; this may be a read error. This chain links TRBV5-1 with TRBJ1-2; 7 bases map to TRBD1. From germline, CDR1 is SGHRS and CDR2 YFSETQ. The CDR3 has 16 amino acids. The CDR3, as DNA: TGCGCCGGCAGCTTGGCCCCGGGACAGCAAAACTATGGCTACACCTTC. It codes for CAGSLAPGQQNYGYTF.

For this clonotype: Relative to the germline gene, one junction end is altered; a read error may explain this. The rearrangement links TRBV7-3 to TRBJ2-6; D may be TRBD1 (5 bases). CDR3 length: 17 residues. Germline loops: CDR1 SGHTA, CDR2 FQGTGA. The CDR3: CASSLLGISYGASVLTF. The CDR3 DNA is TGTGCCAGCAGCTTGCTTGGGATCAGCTATGGGGCCAGCGTCCTGACTTTC.

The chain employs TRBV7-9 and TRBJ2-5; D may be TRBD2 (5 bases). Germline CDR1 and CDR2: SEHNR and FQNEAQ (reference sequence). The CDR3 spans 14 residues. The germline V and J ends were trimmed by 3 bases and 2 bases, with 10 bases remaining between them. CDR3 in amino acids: CASSFRDPQETQYF. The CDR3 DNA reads TGTGCCAGCAGCTTTCGGGATCCGCAAGAGACCCAGTACTTC.

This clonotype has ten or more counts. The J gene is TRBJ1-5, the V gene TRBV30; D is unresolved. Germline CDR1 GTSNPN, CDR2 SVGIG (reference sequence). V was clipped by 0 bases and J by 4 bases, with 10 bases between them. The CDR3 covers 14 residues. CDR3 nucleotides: TGTGCCTGGAGTGTACCCAGCGGTAATCAGCCCCAGCATTTT. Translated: CAWSVPSGNQPQHF.

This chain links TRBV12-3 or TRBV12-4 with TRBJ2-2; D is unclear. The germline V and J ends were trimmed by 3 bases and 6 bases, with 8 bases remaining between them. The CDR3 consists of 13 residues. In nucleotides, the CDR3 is TGTGCCAGCAGTTTCACCCGACCCGGGGAGCTGTTTTTT. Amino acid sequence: CASSFTRPGELFF.

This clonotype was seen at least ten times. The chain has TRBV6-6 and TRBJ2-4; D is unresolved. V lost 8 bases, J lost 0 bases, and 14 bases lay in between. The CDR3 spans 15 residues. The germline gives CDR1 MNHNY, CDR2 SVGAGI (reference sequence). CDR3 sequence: CASGEQILAKNIQYF. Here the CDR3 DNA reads TGTGCCAGCGGAGAACAGATTCTAGCCAAAAACATTCAGTACTTC.

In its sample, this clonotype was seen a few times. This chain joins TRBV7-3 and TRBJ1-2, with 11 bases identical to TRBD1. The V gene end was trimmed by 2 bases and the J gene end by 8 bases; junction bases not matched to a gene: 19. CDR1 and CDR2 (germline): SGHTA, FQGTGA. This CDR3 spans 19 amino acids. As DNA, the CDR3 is TGTGCCAGCAGCTTATATGCTTTGGCTGTCGGACAGGGGGCAGGAGGCTACACCTTC. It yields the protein CASSLYALAVGQGAGGYTF.

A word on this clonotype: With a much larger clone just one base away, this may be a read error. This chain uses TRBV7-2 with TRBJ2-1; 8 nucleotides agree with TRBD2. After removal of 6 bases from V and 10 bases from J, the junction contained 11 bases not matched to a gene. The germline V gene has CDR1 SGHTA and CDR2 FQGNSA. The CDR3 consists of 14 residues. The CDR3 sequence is CASRSSGGSYEQFF. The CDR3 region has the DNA TGTGCCAGCAGAAGCAGCGGGGGTTCCTACGAGCAGTTCTTC. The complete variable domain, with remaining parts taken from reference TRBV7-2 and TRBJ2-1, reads GAGVSQSPSNKVTEKGKDVELRCDPISGHTALYWYRQSLGQGLEFLIYFQGNSAPDKSGLPSDRFSAERTGGSVSTLTIQRTQQEDSAVYLCASRSSGGSYEQFFGPGTRLTVL.